Sequencing of this TCR beta chain was carried out in a study of T cells expressing NK-cell markers. Note on this clonotype: Its specificity is unknown.

Study conclusions and caveats: NKG2C+ dominant clonotypes from 5 to 7 donors made up roughly 1.0-7.5% of CD8+ T cells. Also leading the CD3+CD56-NKG2C+ fraction in a few donors were these clonotypes.

Germline CDR1 KGHDR, CDR2 SFDVKD. CDR3 length: 16 residues. It was by 5'RACE template switching with UMIs that TCR beta cDNA was made. TCRdb reprocessed the 5' RACE reads, with one entry per CDR3 protein and no DNA. In all, the sample yields about 400,000 distinct CDR3 sequences. This sequence joins TRBV24-1 and TRBJ2-2; lacking DNA, the TRBD2 call made by TCRdb goes unchecked. The receptor was isolated from a woman between 45 and 65 years old in good health. Sequencing was carried out using blood T cells: a sorted CD56 or NKG2C T cell subset, CD4+ or CD8+ T cells, or bulk PBMC T cells (not recorded which). CDR3: CATNSRSGRGAGELFF.